These 5 T cell receptor beta chains were all obtained from the same sample, sequenced in a study of blood T cell repertoires in COVID-19. Data came from immunoSEQ multiplex PCR; TCRdb stores just in-frame clones and leaves some out. The data hold about 250,000 clones, with approximately 83% observed a single time. Sequencing input: peripheral blood. The receptors shown here come from a human donor in a cohort sampled during active COVID-19.

The chain employs TRBV5-4 and TRBJ2-3, with 7 bases lining up with TRBD2. Germline values: CDR1 SGHNT, CDR2 YYREEE (reference sequence). The CDR3 runs 19 residues. J gave up 1 base and V 3 bases, and 17 bases lay outside the gene matches. In nucleotides, the CDR3 is TGTGCCAGCAGCTGGGGGGGAAATTTAGCGCAAACTCGCACAGATACGCAGTATTTT. As protein: CASSWGGNLAQTRTDTQYF.

Details on this clone: Distinct nucleotide sequences in the sample also encode this CDR3. The rearrangement links TRBV27 to TRBJ1-2; D possibly corresponds to TRBD1 (6 bases). CDR1 is MNHEY and CDR2 is SMNVEV in the germline V gene (reference sequence). The CDR3 extends over 14 amino acids. V dropped 5 bases and J dropped 1 base, with 11 bases sitting between them. The CDR3, as DNA: TGTGCCAGCAGTCTTTACAGGGATAACTATGGCTACACCTTC. This encodes CASSLYRDNYGYTF.

This chain links TRBV7-2 with TRBJ2-1, with 10 bases matching TRBD2. Germline CDR1 reads SGHTA; CDR2 reads FQGNSA. This CDR3 is built from 15 residues. The V segment lost 5 bases and the J segment 4 bases; nucleotides outside the gene matches: 5. The CDR3 loop reads CASSPGTSAYNEQFF. The CDR3 DNA follows: TGTGCCAGCAGCCCCGGGACTAGCGCATACAATGAGCAGTTCTTC.

The chain is built from TRBV9 and TRBJ1-2; a weak D match, TRBD1 (6 bases). CDR3 length: 15 residues. Trimming pared 2 bases from V and 7 bases from J, leaving 18 bases between. CDR1 is SGDLS and CDR2 is YYNGEE in the germline V gene. CDR3 loop: CASSVRGGVDPGYTF. DNA for the CDR3: TGTGCCAGCAGCGTCCGAGGGGGAGTGGATCCTGGCTACACCTTC.

V gene TRBV30 combines with J gene TRBJ2-2; weak D call: TRBD2 (5 bases). Trimming cost V 3 bases and J 2 bases, with 16 bases left between them. The CDR3 extends over 16 amino acids. Per germline, CDR1 GTSNPN and CDR2 SVGIG (reference sequence). This CDR3 reads CAWSGLRGLNTGELFF. As DNA, the CDR3 is TGTGCCTGGAGCGGCCTTAGAGGGCTTAACACCGGGGAGCTGTTTTTT.